Following are 14 T cell receptor beta chains from one sample sequenced in a study of vaccination and CD4 T cells after COVID-19. Cultured CD4+ T cell DNA underwent sequencing with the Oncomine TCR Beta short-read assay. Using its own MiXCR run on the PCR reads, TCRdb lists one record per CDR3 protein. The data contain about 18,000 distinct CDR3 sequences, around 40% of them singletons. Indicated treatment: approximately nine-day PBMC culture with coronavirus spike peptide pools or control peptides (ViraFEST assay). Their cognate antigens are unknown. Sequencing was done on a sample of CD4+ T cells from blood, cultured in vitro. The receptors were gathered from a human donor who had recovered from COVID-19.

The chain recombines TRBV19 with TRBJ2-1; the match to TRBD2 covers 8 bases. This CDR3 contains 16 residues. After removal of 1 base from V and 3 bases from J, the junction contained 5 bases not matched to a gene. Germline assignment: CDR1 LNHDA and CDR2 SQIVND (reference sequence). The CDR3 DNA follows: TGTGCCAGTAGTATAGGAGCGGGAGTGGTCTACAATGAGCAGTTCTTC. Translation: CASSIGAGVVYNEQFF.

This clonotype was counted only a few times. The CDR3 spells CASSFQGVVGEQYF. Written as DNA, the CDR3 is TGTGCCAGCAGCTTCCAGGGAGTCGTTGGCGAGCAGTACTTC. The chain has TRBV7-2 and TRBJ2-7; the D gene could be TRBD1 or TRBD2 (5 bases each). The V and J ends lost 3 bases and 6 bases respectively, with 15 bases between them. This CDR3 spans 14 amino acids. The germline V gene has CDR1 SGHTA and CDR2 FQGNSA.

The chain combines TRBV5-8 with TRBJ2-7; no firm D call. This CDR3 has 14 residues. Germline V gene sequence: CDR1 SGHTS, CDR2 YDEGEE. V was shortened by 2 bases and J by 4 bases, with 13 bases between the two germline ends. The CDR3 DNA sequence: TGTGCCAGCAGCTTCGTAGCTGGTCGGTACGAGCAGTACTTC. It translates to CASSFVAGRYEQYF.

The DNA for the CDR3 is TGCAGTGCTAGACCCGGACTAGCAGTAAATGAGCAGTTCTTC. Protein product: CSARPGLAVNEQFF. The V call is TRBV20-1, the J call TRBJ2-1, with 8 nucleotides matching TRBD2. CDR1 DFQATT and CDR2 SNEGSKA come from the germline V gene (reference sequence). CDR3 length: 14 residues. After removal of 2 bases from V and 7 bases from J, the junction contained 7 bases not matched to a gene.

The chain uses TRBV3-1 and TRBJ2-3, with D unresolved. Germline values: CDR1 LGHDT, CDR2 YNNKEL (reference sequence). The CDR3 consists of 13 residues. The V gene lost 1 base and the J gene lost 14 bases, with 16 bases spanning the gap. Here the CDR3 DNA reads TGTGCCAGCAGCCAAGGGGGAAAAGGGATCGGGTATTTT. Translating it yields CASSQGGKGIGYF.

This clonotype has more than one count but fewer than ten. V and J are TRBV6-1 and TRBJ2-3; D might be TRBD2 (6 bases). CDR3 length: 15 residues. Trimming took off 6 bases at V and 2 bases at J, with 15 bases between the two ends. In germline, CDR1 is MNHNS, CDR2 SASEGT. The CDR3 DNA follows: TGTGCCAGCAGAAATAGCGGAAGCCTCACAGATACGCAGTATTTT. Translation gives CASRNSGSLTDTQYF.

This rearrangement joins TRBV19 to TRBJ1-2; no definite D call. The CDR3 runs 14 residues. The V end was cut by 5 bases, the J end by 7 bases, with 17 bases between. CDR1 is LNHDA and CDR2 is SQIVND in the germline V gene (reference sequence). This CDR3 reads CASSRERSSAGYTF. For the CDR3, the DNA is TGTGCCAGTAGTCGGGAGAGAAGTAGCGCTGGCTACACCTTC.

J is TRBJ2-2 and V is TRBV28; D not resolved. The V gene's germline CDR1 is MDHEN and CDR2 SYDVKM. Between the trimmed V and J ends, which lost 5 bases and 2 bases, there was a span of 15 bases. The CDR3 has 16 residues. CDR3 protein: CASSNHTGRNTGELFF. CDR3 bases: TGTGCCAGCAGTAACCATACCGGCAGAAACACCGGGGAGCTGTTTTTT.

The chain joins TRBV15 to TRBJ2-3; weak D call: TRBD2 (6 bases). The CDR3 is 14 residues long. With 5 bases removed from V and 4 bases from J, the gap between germline ends came to 13 bases. CDR1 is LNHNV, CDR2 YYDKDF, per germline (reference sequence). For the CDR3, the DNA is TGTGCCACCAGCTGGGGCGGGGTCGCAGATACGCAGTATTTT. Translating gives CATSWGGVADTQYF.

V and J are TRBV6-1 and TRBJ2-7; possible D gene TRBD2, 5 bases. Germline CDR1 MNHNS, CDR2 SASEGT. Trimming removed 0 bases at V and 3 bases at J, with 9 bases between. The CDR3 covers 14 residues. For the CDR3, the DNA is TGTGCCAGCAGTGAAGCGGAGGCGCTCTACGAGCAGTACTTC. The encoded protein is CASSEAEALYEQYF.

The rearrangement links TRBV6-2 or TRBV6-3 to TRBJ1-6, with TRBD1 identical over 9 bases. The CDR3 consists of 12 residues. Per the germline V gene, CDR1 is MNHEY and CDR2 is SVGEGT. Trimming at V came to 9 bases and at J to 11 bases, leaving 5 bases not matched to a gene. CDR3: CASRTGATPLHF. CDR3 nucleotides: TGTGCCAGTAGGACAGGGGCGACACCCCTCCACTTT.

This clonotype was observed a few times. The chain employs TRBV10-3 and TRBJ2-3, with 8 nucleotides matching TRBD2. The CDR3 is 14 residues long. CDR1 is ENHRY and CDR2 is SYGVKD in the germline V gene. With V trimmed by 8 bases and J by 3 bases, 7 bases remained unmatched. The CDR3 DNA follows: TGTGCCATCCGGACGGGAGGGCCGACAGATACGCAGTATTTT. Amino acid sequence: CAIRTGGPTDTQYF.

This clonotype was counted between two and nine times. The CDR3 is CAIRGQGDSPLHF. CDR3 sequence (DNA): TGTGCCATCAGAGGACAGGGGGATTCACCCCTCCACTTT. The chain employs TRBV10-3 and TRBJ1-6; TRBD1 matches 10 bases. Germline V gives CDR1 ENHRY, CDR2 SYGVKD. V lost 6 bases and J lost 8; bases outside the gene matches: 1. The CDR3 consists of 13 residues.

V and J are TRBV20-1 and TRBJ2-1; D remains ambiguous. Germline values: CDR1 DFQATT, CDR2 SNEGSKA (reference sequence). The CDR3 loop spans 11 amino acids. The V gene lost 3 bases and the J gene lost 8 bases, with 8 bases spanning the gap. CDR3 bases: TGCAGTGCTAGGTCGGCCGATGAGCAGTTCTTC. This translates into CSARSADEQFF.